Reported below is one T cell receptor beta chain. Libraries were prepared by immunoSEQ multiplex PCR; TCRdb keeps only in-frame clonotypes and omits some of them. Of under 300,000 clones listed, roughly three quarters are singletons. Trimming cost V 1 base and J 4 bases; bases outside gene matches: 9. Germline V lookup: CDR1 SEHNR, CDR2 FQNEAQ (reference sequence). The CDR3 covers 16 residues. This record belongs to a study of cytotoxic CD8 clonotypes in ibrutinib-treated CLL. Looking at the study overall: The average sample held roughly 250,000 productive templates and about 94,000 productive rearrangements.

The sequenced sample was PBMCs, obtained at disease progression, from a patient treated with ibrutinib. The V gene is TRBV7-9, the J gene TRBJ2-7; 8 nucleotides match TRBD1. The TCR was taken from a human donor with chronic lymphocytic leukemia. Here the CDR3 DNA reads TGTGCCAGCAGCTTAGTAGGACAGGGTAGAGGGTACGAGCAGTACTTC. Its protein is CASSLVGQGRGYEQYF.